This is a list of T cell receptor beta chains from one sample in a study of blood T cell repertoires in COVID-19. The assay was immunoSEQ multiplex PCR, and TCRdb's table has in-frame clones only and misses some. Among some 10,000 clones, 80% to 90% were seen once, and the ten largest hold approximately 30%. Sequenced sample: peripheral blood. The source is a man in his fifties with active COVID-19. The CDR3 runs from the conserved cysteine through the conserved F or W. Each record gives: clone size, D gene, V gene, J gene, CDR3 DNA, CDR3 protein. D genes are given only for firm matches. Clone size is stated in some rows and not others, as once, few, many or a class when expanded.

size: -
D: -
V: TRBV4-2
J: TRBJ1-5
DNA: TGTGCCAGCAGCCAAGGTGGAAGCGCCCAGCATTTT
CDR3: CASSQGGSAQHF

size: -
D: TRBD1
V: TRBV3-1/TRBV3-2
J: TRBJ2-5
DNA: TGTGCCAGCAGCCAACGGGGGGACAGGGAGTTTCCCCAAGAGACCCAGTACTTC
CDR3: CASSQRGDREFPQETQYF

size: -
D: TRBD2
V: TRBV4-2
J: TRBJ2-3
DNA: TGTGCCAGCAGCCAAGCGGTAGCGGGAGAAGCAGATACGCAGTATTTT
CDR3: CASSQAVAGEADTQYF

size: -
D: TRBD1
V: TRBV15
J: TRBJ1-2
DNA: TGTGCCACCAGCTCCCGGACAGGGTTTGGCTACACCTTC
CDR3: CATSSRTGFGYTF

size: -
D: -
V: TRBV5-6
J: TRBJ1-1
DNA: TGTGCCAGCAGCGGACAGACAACTGAAGCTTTCTTT
CDR3: CASSGQTTEAFF

size: -
D: TRBD1
V: TRBV4-1
J: TRBJ2-7
DNA: TGCGCCAGCAGCCAAGCCCTCGCAGGGACAGGGGGCTACGAGCAGTACTTC
CDR3: CASSQALAGTGGYEQYF

size: -
D: -
V: TRBV29-1
J: TRBJ2-1
DNA: TGCAGCGCCTTCCAGACTAGAGATCCCTACAATGAGCAGTTCTTC
CDR3: CSAFQTRDPYNEQFF

size: -
D: TRBD1
V: TRBV4-2
J: TRBJ1-2
DNA: TGTGCCAGCAGCCAAATTTCGGCCGGGACAGGAGACGCTAACTATGGCTACACCTTC
CDR3: CASSQISAGTGDANYGYTF

size: -
D: TRBD2
V: TRBV7-6
J: TRBJ2-1
DNA: TGTGCCAGCAGCTCCCGCGGTCTAGCGGGAACCTACAATGAGCAGTTCTTC
CDR3: CASSSRGLAGTYNEQFF

size: few
D: -
V: TRBV4-1
J: TRBJ2-7
DNA: TGCGCCAGCAGCCAAGGATCCAGCTCCTACGAGCAGTACTTC
CDR3: CASSQGSSSYEQYF

size: -
D: TRBD2
V: TRBV15
J: TRBJ2-5
DNA: TGTGCCACCAGCACGGAGACTAGCGGGAGCACAGAGACCCAGTACTTC
CDR3: CATSTETSGSTETQYF

size: -
D: -
V: TRBV2
J: TRBJ2-7
DNA: TGTGCCAGCAGTGAGGGGCAGGGTAACGAGCAGTACTTC
CDR3: CASSEGQGNEQYF

size: -
D: -
V: TRBV27
J: TRBJ1-5
DNA: TGTGCCAGCAGTTTGGCGGGGGCAGGCAATCAGCCCCAGCATTTT
CDR3: CASSLAGAGNQPQHF

size: -
D: -
V: TRBV14
J: TRBJ1-1
DNA: TGTGCCAGCAGCCCAAAACAATTTCAGGGTAAGCTAGACACTGAAGCTTTCTTT
CDR3: CASSPKQFQGKLDTEAFF

size: -
D: TRBD2
V: TRBV4-1
J: TRBJ2-7
DNA: TGCGCCAGCAGCCAAGATTGGGGGACTAGCGGGAGAACCTCCTACGAGCAGTACTTC
CDR3: CASSQDWGTSGRTSYEQYF

size: -
D: TRBD1
V: TRBV11-2
J: TRBJ1-6
DNA: TGTGCCAGCAGCGGGACAGGGCCGTATAATTCACCCCTCCACTTT
CDR3: CASSGTGPYNSPLHF

size: -
D: TRBD1
V: TRBV29-1
J: TRBJ2-2
DNA: TGCAGCGTCGTTTTCGCAGACAGGGGGTCATCCGGGGAGCTGTTTTTT
CDR3: CSVVFADRGSSGELFF

size: -
D: -
V: TRBV10-2
J: TRBJ2-1
DNA: TGCGCCACCGAGGGGGGGGATGAGCAGTTCTTC
CDR3: CATEGGDEQFF

size: once
D: -
V: TRBV10-1
J: TRBJ2-1
DNA: TGCGCCAGCAGTGACGGCGCTGGGAGCTACAATGAGCAGTTCTTC
CDR3: CASSDGAGSYNEQFF

size: -
D: TRBD2
V: TRBV14
J: TRBJ2-2
DNA: TGTGCCAGCAGCCAACTAGCGGGAGGGTCCGGGGAGCTGTTTTTT
CDR3: CASSQLAGGSGELFF

size: -
D: -
V: TRBV4-1
J: TRBJ1-1
DNA: TGCGCCAGCAGCCAAGATTCCAGATACATGAACACTGAAGCTTTCTTT
CDR3: CASSQDSRYMNTEAFF

size: -
D: TRBD1
V: TRBV7-3
J: TRBJ2-1
DNA: TGTGCCAGCAGCTTAAGGGGACAGGGGGTCAAGGACAATGAGCAGTTCTTC
CDR3: CASSLRGQGVKDNEQFF

size: -
D: TRBD1
V: TRBV5-1
J: TRBJ2-2
DNA: TGCGCCAGCAGCTTGGGACTTTATGACAGGGATTCCGGGGAGCTGTTTTTT
CDR3: CASSLGLYDRDSGELFF